Listed below are T cell receptor beta chains from one sample, sequenced in a study of shared clonotypes between healthy human individuals. TCRdb's table, derived via immunoSEQ multiplex PCR, lists solely in-frame clones and lacks some. The repertoire holds fewer than 1.8 million clones, with approximately 98.5% as singletons. The material sequenced was naive CD4+ T cells sorted from blood. Receptors were obtained from a man aged 25 to 40 in good health. Each CDR3 is given with its conserved first and last residue. A D gene is named only where the DNA matches it firmly. Clone size, where shown, is once, few, many, or a class for clones that have expanded.

D	V	length	J	size	DNA	CDR3
NA	TRBV6-4	16	TRBJ2-4	NA	TGTGCCAGCACCCGAAAGAATTTTACCGCCAAAAACATTCAGTACTTC	CASTRKNFTAKNIQYF
NA	TRBV5-1	13	TRBJ2-5	NA	TGCGCCAGCAGCTTTACAGGGATCGAGACCCAGTACTTC	CASSFTGIETQYF
TRBD2	TRBV18	17	TRBJ2-5	NA	TGTGCCAGCTCATTTGGACTAGCGGCGGGAGCCGGAGAGACCCAGTACTTC	CASSFGLAAGAGETQYF
NA	TRBV28	16	TRBJ2-3	NA	TGTGCCAGCAGTTCACCGGGCCTCGGGGGAGGAGATACGCAGTATTTT	CASSSPGLGGGDTQYF
NA	TRBV4-2	15	TRBJ2-4	NA	TGTGCCAGCAGCCAAGAGGGGACAGCCAAAAACATTCAGTACTTC	CASSQEGTAKNIQYF
TRBD2	TRBV4-3	16	TRBJ2-1	NA	TGCGCCAGCAGCCAACTTGGGACTAGCGGCCGTGGTGAGCAGTTCTTC	CASSQLGTSGRGEQFF
TRBD1	TRBV6-6	16	TRBJ1-5	NA	TGTGCCAGCAGAACCTCCGGGACAGGGGGCGGTCAGCCCCAGCATTTT	CASRTSGTGGGQPQHF
NA	TRBV18	13	TRBJ2-5	NA	TGTGCCACGATGGAGAGTAGACCCGGGACCCAGTACTTC	CATMESRPGTQYF
NA	TRBV7-2	16	TRBJ1-4	NA	TGTGCCAGCAGCAACCCGACAGGTGCGACTAATGAAAAACTGTTTTTT	CASSNPTGATNEKLFF
TRBD1	TRBV4-3	19	TRBJ2-2	NA	TGCGCCAGCAGCCAAGTAACCCCCTGGGACAGGGTGGTGAACCGGGAGCTGTTTTTT	CASSQVTPWDRVVNRELFF
NA	TRBV28	13	TRBJ2-2	NA	TGTGCCAGCATGGGGGTGAACACCGGGGAGCTGTTTTTT	CASMGVNTGELFF
TRBD2	TRBV9	16	TRBJ2-2	NA	TGTGCCAGCAGCGTAGTGTCTAGCGGTGGTACCGGGGAGCTGTTTTTT	CASSVVSSGGTGELFF
NA	TRBV28	12	TRBJ2-1	NA	TGTGCCAGCAGTTTATCGAGGTTTGAGCAGTTCTTC	CASSLSRFEQFF
NA	TRBV9	13	TRBJ1-1	NA	TGTGCCAGCAGCGTAGTCTTCGGGGCTGAAGCTTTCTTT	CASSVVFGAEAFF
TRBD2	TRBV10-2	16	TRBJ2-2	NA	TGCGCCAGCAGTGACGTAGCGGGAGGCGTCACCGGGGAGCTGTTTTTT	CASSDVAGGVTGELFF
NA	TRBV25-1	14	TRBJ1-4	NA	TGTGCCAGCAGTGACCCCAAAAACTGGGAAAAACTGTTTTTT	CASSDPKNWEKLFF
NA	TRBV9	13	TRBJ2-3	NA	TGTGCCAGCAGCGTAGACGGGAGAGATACGCAGTATTTT	CASSVDGRDTQYF
TRBD2	TRBV6-5	13	TRBJ2-7	NA	TGTGCCAGCAGAGGACTAGTCTCCTACGAGCAGTACTTC	CASRGLVSYEQYF
TRBD2	TRBV28	14	TRBJ2-1	NA	TGTGCCAGCTCCAAGAGCGGGAGTCGAAATGAGCAGTTCTTC	CASSKSGSRNEQFF
TRBD2	TRBV10-2	15	TRBJ2-1	NA	TGCGCCAGCATCCACGGGCGGGAGGGCCCCAATGAGCAGTTCTTC	CASIHGREGPNEQFF
TRBD2	TRBV15	17	TRBJ2-5	NA	TGTGCCACCAGCAGAGGGGGGACTAGCGTGTACCAAGAGACCCAGTACTTC	CATSRGGTSVYQETQYF
NA	TRBV7-9	15	TRBJ2-7	NA	TGTGCCAGCAGGATCGACAGGGGAGGGAGCTACGAGCAGTACTTC	CASRIDRGGSYEQYF
TRBD1	TRBV28	14	TRBJ1-5	NA	TGTGCCAGCAGTTTTCCAGGGGGAAGTCAGCCCCAGCATTTT	CASSFPGGSQPQHF
TRBD2	TRBV7-6	17	TRBJ2-3	NA	TGTGCCAGCAGCGGGGGTTCCAGCGGGAGGCCCACAGATACGCAGTATTTT	CASSGGSSGRPTDTQYF
TRBD2	TRBV29-1	15	TRBJ2-6	NA	TGCAGCGTCCTGGGAGGGCTCTCTGGGGCCAACGTCCTGACTTTC	CSVLGGLSGANVLTF
NA	TRBV6-5	15	TRBJ1-1	NA	TGTGCCAGCAGTTCCCCAGCAGAAGCGAACACTGAAGCTTTCTTT	CASSSPAEANTEAFF
NA	TRBV29-1	15	TRBJ1-1	NA	TGCAGCGTTGAAGATCACGGGGGCGAGAACACTGAAGCTTTCTTT	CSVEDHGGENTEAFF
NA	TRBV5-1	14	TRBJ2-7	NA	TGCGCCAGCAGCTTGGAGGACGCTACGTACGAGCAGTACTTC	CASSLEDATYEQYF
TRBD2	TRBV18	15	TRBJ2-7	NA	TGTGCCAGCTCACCGGTTAACCTAGCGGGAAACGAGCAGTACTTC	CASSPVNLAGNEQYF
NA	TRBV4-2	12	TRBJ2-1	NA	TGTGCCAGCAGCCAAGTAGTAGGTGAGCAGTTCTTC	CASSQVVGEQFF
TRBD2	TRBV5-1	15	TRBJ2-3	NA	TGCGCCAGCAGCTTGAGGACGGGAGGGTGGGATACGCAGTATTTT	CASSLRTGGWDTQYF
NA	TRBV5-6	13	TRBJ1-2	NA	TGTGCCAGCAGCTTGGTTGAGGGTGTGGGCTACACCTTC	CASSLVEGVGYTF
NA	TRBV6-5	12	TRBJ2-2	NA	TGTGCCAGCACGGCAAACACCGGGGAGCTGTTTTTT	CASTANTGELFF
NA	TRBV9	17	TRBJ1-5	NA	TGTGCCAGCAGCGCCCGACCAGGGGATCCCCTCAATCAGCCCCAGCATTTT	CASSARPGDPLNQPQHF
TRBD2	TRBV28	15	TRBJ2-1	NA	TGTGCCAGCGGGGGTAGCGGGAGGTTCTACAATGAGCAGTTCTTC	CASGGSGRFYNEQFF
NA	TRBV14	19	TRBJ2-6	NA	TGTGCCAGCAGCCCCTCACGCGCAAGGTCGACCCCTGGGGCCAACGTCCTGACTTTC	CASSPSRARSTPGANVLTF
TRBD1	TRBV5-6	15	TRBJ1-2	NA	TGTGCCAGCAGCTTGGAGGAGAGGACAGGCTATGGCTACACCTTC	CASSLEERTGYGYTF
TRBD2	TRBV27	15	TRBJ2-7	NA	TGTGCCAGCAGCACCGTACTAGCGGGGGTGAGCGAGCAGTACTTC	CASSTVLAGVSEQYF
TRBD1	TRBV29-1	15	TRBJ2-2	NA	TGCAGCGTTAAACAGGGGCGTTTGGACACCGGGGAGCTGTTTTTT	CSVKQGRLDTGELFF
NA	TRBV5-1	16	TRBJ2-3	NA	TGCGCCAGCAGCTTGGCTTCCGGGTCAGGGACAGATACGCAGTATTTT	CASSLASGSGTDTQYF
NA	TRBV10-3	16	TRBJ2-4	NA	TGTGCCATCAGTGAGCCCAGTCCCCTAGCCAAAAACATTCAGTACTTC	CAISEPSPLAKNIQYF
TRBD1	TRBV5-3	18	TRBJ1-2	NA	TGTGCCAGAAGCTTGGGGTCTGGGACAGGCCAATTGCTAAGCGGCTACACCTTC	CARSLGSGTGQLLSGYTF
TRBD2	TRBV27	15	TRBJ2-3	NA	TGTGCCAGCAGTTTGTGGCGGGAGAGCACAGATACGCAGTATTTT	CASSLWRESTDTQYF
NA	TRBV9	15	TRBJ2-6	NA	TGTGCCAGCAGCGCAGGAGTTCCTGGGGCCAACGTCCTGACTTTC	CASSAGVPGANVLTF
NA	TRBV7-3	18	TRBJ2-1	NA	TGTGCCAGCAGCCCCCCTCGCGGGCGGGCTCCAACCCCCAATGAGCAGTTCTTC	CASSPPRGRAPTPNEQFF
TRBD2	TRBV19	15	TRBJ2-1	NA	TGTGCCAGTAGTATAGTGGCTAGCGGGAGGGACGAGCAGTTCTTC	CASSIVASGRDEQFF
NA	TRBV5-1	15	TRBJ2-7	NA	TGCGCCAGCAGCTATACTAGGGGGGAGAACCAGGTGCAGTACTTC	CASSYTRGENQVQYF
NA	TRBV14	15	TRBJ1-1	NA	TGTGCCAGCAGCCGGGCGAGGGTTGTCGGAACTGAAGCTTTCTTT	CASSRARVVGTEAFF
NA	TRBV14	14	TRBJ2-7	NA	TGTGCCAGCAGCCAAGCCGACCCGGACTACGAGCAGTACTTC	CASSQADPDYEQYF
NA	TRBV27	16	TRBJ1-5	NA	TGTGCCAGCAGTCCCCACCTGGGGGGGGGCAATCAGCCCCAGCATTTT	CASSPHLGGGNQPQHF
TRBD1	TRBV7-8	15	TRBJ1-2	NA	TGTGCCAGCAGCTCATGGACAGGGGGCGCGGCTGGCTACACCTTC	CASSSWTGGAAGYTF
NA	TRBV9	15	TRBJ2-3	once	TGTGCCAGCAGCGTAGATCTCCCTAGCACAGATACGCAGTATTTT	CASSVDLPSTDTQYF
NA	TRBV7-9	13	TRBJ1-2	NA	TGTGCCAGCAGCCCCAGTACTAACTATGGCTACACCTTC	CASSPSTNYGYTF
TRBD1	TRBV6-6	14	TRBJ2-7	NA	TGTGCCAGCAATATTCCGGGACAGACTTACGAGCAGTACTTC	CASNIPGQTYEQYF
NA	TRBV10-3	15	TRBJ1-2	once	TGTGCCATCAGTGAGTTAACCGGGACAAACTATGGCTACACCTTC	CAISELTGTNYGYTF
TRBD1	TRBV5-4	17	TRBJ2-6	NA	TGTGCCAGCAGCGGAAGGGACAGCCCCTCTGGGGCCAACGTCCTGACTTTC	CASSGRDSPSGANVLTF
TRBD1	TRBV7-2	14	TRBJ2-7	NA	TGTGCCAGCAGCTCAAACAGGGGCCCCTACGAGCAGTACTTC	CASSSNRGPYEQYF
NA	TRBV7-8	14	TRBJ1-2	NA	TGTGCCAGCAGCTTAGGCGTACAGCTCTATGGCTACACCTTC	CASSLGVQLYGYTF
TRBD2	TRBV7-2	14	TRBJ2-1	NA	TGTGCCAGCAGCTTCGGGGGGGCTCGCAATGAGCAGTTCTTC	CASSFGGARNEQFF
TRBD1	TRBV10-3	16	TRBJ1-2	NA	TGTGCCATCAGGGCAGACAGGGGCCGTCAGATGGACGGCTACACCTTC	CAIRADRGRQMDGYTF